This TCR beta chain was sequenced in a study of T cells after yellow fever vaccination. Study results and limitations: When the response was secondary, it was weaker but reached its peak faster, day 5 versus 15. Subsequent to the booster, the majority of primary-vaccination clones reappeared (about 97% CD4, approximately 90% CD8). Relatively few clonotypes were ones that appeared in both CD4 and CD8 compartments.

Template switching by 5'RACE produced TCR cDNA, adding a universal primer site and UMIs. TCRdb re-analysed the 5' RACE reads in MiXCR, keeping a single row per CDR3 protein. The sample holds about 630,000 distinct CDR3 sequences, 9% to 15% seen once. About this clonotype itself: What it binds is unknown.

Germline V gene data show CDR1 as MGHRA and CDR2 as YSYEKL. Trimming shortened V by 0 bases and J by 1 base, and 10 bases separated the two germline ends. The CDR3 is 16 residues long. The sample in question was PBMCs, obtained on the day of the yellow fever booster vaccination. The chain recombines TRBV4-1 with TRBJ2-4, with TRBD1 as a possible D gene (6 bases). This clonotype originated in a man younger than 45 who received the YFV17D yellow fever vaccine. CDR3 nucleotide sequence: TGCGCCAGCAGCCAAGATTGGGGGCTGGCCAAAAACATTCAGTACTTC. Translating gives CASSQDWGLAKNIQYF.